The 8 T cell receptor beta chains presented below share a single source sample, sequenced in a study of T cell responses to AZD1222 COVID-19 vaccine. Here immunoSEQ multiplex PCR was the method, and the copy in TCRdb shows in-frame clones only, minus some. The repertoire holds about 99,000 clones, with around nine tenths as singletons. The material was peripheral blood, obtained on day 0 of AZD1222 vaccination. The origin of the receptors is an adult in good health.

In this sample, this clone turned up a few times. CDR3 in amino acids: CASSQIDPAEQYF. CDR3 coding DNA: TGCGCCAGCAGCCAAATCGACCCTGCCGAGCAGTACTTC. V and J are TRBV4-1 and TRBJ2-7; D is ambiguous. With 2 bases removed from V and 6 bases from J, the gap between germline ends came to 11 bases. The V gene's germline CDR1 is MGHRA and CDR2 YSYEKL. This CDR3 region has 13 residues.

This chain connects TRBV9 to TRBJ1-5, with D possibly TRBD1 on 6 matching bases. This CDR3 has 15 amino acids. Germline CDR1 SGDLS, CDR2 YYNGEE. With 1 base removed from V and 4 bases from J, the gap between germline ends came to 12 bases. The chain's CDR3 is CASSVSGGANQPQHF. CDR3 coding DNA: TGTGCCAGCAGCGTATCTGGGGGGGCTAATCAGCCCCAGCATTTT.

V gene TRBV19 combines with J gene TRBJ1-6, with 7 positions matching TRBD1. With 0 bases clipped from V and 8 bases from J, the junction kept 4 bases outside the gene matches. The CDR3 runs to 15 residues. Germline-derived CDR1 and CDR2 are LNHDA and SQIVND (reference sequence). The CDR3 region has the DNA TGTGCCAGTAGTATAGAAGGCAGGGGGTATTCACCCCTCCACTTT. The encoded protein is CASSIEGRGYSPLHF.

This chain uses TRBV15 with TRBJ1-5, with no clear D. The CDR3 contains 15 residues. Per germline, CDR1 LNHNV and CDR2 YYDKDF (reference sequence). The V and J ends lost 0 bases and 6 bases respectively, with 12 bases between them. CDR3 region: CATSREMGKVQPQHF. The CDR3, as DNA: TGTGCCACCAGCAGAGAAATGGGGAAGGTTCAGCCCCAGCATTTT.

The chain employs TRBV6-2 or TRBV6-3 and TRBJ1-2; D uncertain. CDR3 length: 14 residues. Germline V gives CDR1 MNHEY, CDR2 SVGEGT. V was trimmed by 0 bases and J by 5 bases, leaving 10 bases between them. Here the CDR3 DNA reads TGTGCCAGCAGTTACTCGACCGGATTTTATGGCTACACCTTC. This codes for CASSYSTGFYGYTF.

The chain employs TRBV7-9 and TRBJ1-6, with TRBD1 matching over 7 bases. The CDR3 runs to 14 residues. The ends lost 7 bases at V and 7 bases at J; junction bases unmatched: 7. Germline V gene lookup returns CDR1 SEHNR and CDR2 FQNEAQ (reference sequence). In DNA, the CDR3 is TGTGCCAGCACCCCTACAGGGGCCAATTCACCCCTCCACTTT. It yields the protein CASTPTGANSPLHF.

The chain couples TRBV9 to TRBJ2-7, with 7 bases that match TRBD2. The CDR3 loop spans 16 amino acids. Germline loops: CDR1 SGDLS, CDR2 YYNGEE. V gave up 0 bases and J gave up 5 bases; unmatched junction bases: 11. Written as DNA, the CDR3 is TGTGCCAGCAGCGTAGGTGGGGAGGGCCTTAGCCACGAGCAGTACTTC. Translated: CASSVGGEGLSHEQYF.

This rearrangement joins TRBV14 to TRBJ2-1; 11 bases map to TRBD2. Losses at the gene ends were 1 base for V and 8 bases for J; bases not matched to a gene: 4. Germline values: CDR1 SGHDN, CDR2 FVKESK. CDR3 length equals 15 residues. The CDR3 region has the DNA TGTGCCAGCAGCCAAGGGAGTAGCGGGAGGGATGAGCAGTTCTTC. This gives the protein CASSQGSSGRDEQFF.